One sample yielded the 8 T cell receptor beta chains listed below, sequenced in a study of regulatory T cells in long-lasting Graves disease. Combining iRepertoire HTBI primers with Arm-PCR of CDR3 regions, the authors built TCR beta libraries. TCRdb fed the multiplex PCR reads into MiXCR, producing one record per CDR3 protein. The sample shows hundreds of thousands of distinct CDR3 sequences, 15% to 20% of them seen only once. The time point: newly diagnosed GD, antithyroid drugs for less than 3 months. Researchers made the TCR library from RNA that was extracted from PBMCs. The specimen was peripheral blood mononuclear cells (PBMCs), collected at new diagnosis, from a patient treated with antithyroid drugs. These receptor sequences come from a female donor with Graves disease.

This clonotype was counted at least ten times. The chain employs TRBV19 and TRBJ2-1, with D tentatively TRBD1 or TRBD2 (5 bases each). V shed 1 base and J shed 2 bases, with 9 bases lying between them. CDR1 is LNHDA and CDR2 is SQIVND in the germline V gene (reference sequence). The CDR3 consists of 15 residues. The DNA for the CDR3 is TGTGCCAGTAGTATAGGGGACGGAACCTACAATGAGCAGTTCTTC. Translation: CASSIGDGTYNEQFF. The full variable domain, with the rest looked up from reference TRBV19 and TRBJ2-1, is DGGITQSPKYLFRKEGQNVTLSCEQNLNHDAMYWYRQDPGQGLRLIYYSQIVNDFQKGDIAEGYSVSREKKESFPLTVTSAQKNPTAFYLCASSIGDGTYNEQFFGPGTRLTVL.

The count of this clonotype is one. The chain has TRBV2 and TRBJ1-1; D perhaps matches TRBD1 (6 bases). The germline gives CDR1 SNHLY, CDR2 FYNNEI. V lost 6 bases and J 7 bases, leaving 12 bases between the germline ends. CDR3 size: 12 residues. CDR3 region: CASREQGVEAFF. The CDR3 DNA reads TGTGCCAGCAGGGAACAGGGAGTTGAAGCTTTCTTT.

This clonotype was seen at least ten times. The chain uses TRBV7-2 and TRBJ1-3; D might be TRBD1 (5 bases). CDR1 is SGHTA and CDR2 is FQGNSA in the germline V gene. The CDR3 is 16 residues long. Deletions cut 5 bases from V and 3 bases from J, with 17 bases between. For the CDR3, the DNA is TGTGCCAGCAGCCCCACTCGAGGGGCATATGGAAACACCATATATTTT. It translates to CASSPTRGAYGNTIYF.

This clonotype was observed many times. This chain links TRBV12-3 or TRBV12-4 with TRBJ2-3; no clear D gene. This CDR3 has 11 amino acids. Trimming removed 6 bases at V and 4 bases at J, with 5 bases between. The CDR3 sequence is CASRKADTQYF. The CDR3 DNA is TGTGCCAGCAGAAAGGCAGATACGCAGTATTTT.

This clonotype came up many times. V usage is TRBV11-2 and J usage is TRBJ2-3; perhaps TRBD2 as D (5 bases). Germline V gives CDR1 SGHAT, CDR2 FQNNGV. This CDR3 is built from 15 residues. V was trimmed by 5 bases and J by 3 bases, leaving 15 bases between them. As DNA, the CDR3 is TGTGCCAGCAGCGCCGGACTGGTTCGGACAGATACGCAGTATTTT. This gives the protein CASSAGLVRTDTQYF.

This clonotype was seen ten or more times. The chain recombines TRBV5-1 with TRBJ1-1; weak D call: TRBD1 (6 bases). Germline CDR1 is SGHRS and CDR2 is YFSETQ. Trimming pared 2 bases from V and 4 bases from J, leaving 9 bases between. The CDR3 loop spans 13 amino acids. The CDR3 DNA reads TGCGCCAGCAGCTTCCCACAGGGCACTGAAGCTTTCTTT. It translates to CASSFPQGTEAFF.

The J gene is TRBJ2-5, the V gene TRBV19, with TRBD1 identical over 8 bases. Germline-derived CDR1 and CDR2 are LNHDA and SQIVND (reference sequence). This CDR3 contains 13 residues. Unmatched junction bases numbered 7, after V lost 8 bases and J lost 5 bases. The chain's CDR3 is CASADRAAETQYF. The DNA for the CDR3 is TGTGCCAGTGCGGACAGGGCCGCGGAGACCCAGTACTTC.

This clonotype was counted many times. The rearrangement links TRBV2 to TRBJ2-7; the match to TRBD1 covers 9 bases. From germline, CDR1 is SNHLY and CDR2 FYNNEI. The CDR3 covers 14 residues. The J segment lost 5 bases and the V segment lost 1 base, leaving 3 bases of the junction unmatched. CDR3 region: CASSEGRDRDEQYF. As DNA, the CDR3 is TGTGCCAGCAGTGAAGGTCGGGACAGGGACGAGCAGTACTTC.